Below, 31 T cell receptor beta chains from the same sample are listed, as sequenced in a study of T cell changes during pregnancy in multiple sclerosis (dated by TCRdb to between 2019 and 2020). Receptor libraries were prepared by the immunoSEQ multiplex PCR assay. TCRdb holds this immuneACCESS table with in-frame rearrangements only. Some clones are missing; in checked studies, unresolved V genes explain under half, and the rest has no known cause. Recorded for this sample are 30,000 to 40,000 clones; 88% of them occurred a single time. The top ten hold around 7% of the sample. The specimen comprised CD8+ T cells from peripheral blood mononuclear cells, sampled in the third trimester of pregnancy. The receptors shown here come from a female donor with multiple sclerosis, enrolled in a pregnancy study.

This chain joins TRBV20-1 and TRBJ2-3; D unclear. The germline V gene has CDR1 DFQATT and CDR2 SNEGSKA (reference sequence). Trimming removed 6 bases at V and 6 bases at J, with 10 bases between. The CDR3 runs 11 residues. The CDR3 nucleotides are TGCAGTGCCAGTCGCCCGGATACGCAGTATTTT. Amino acid sequence: CSASRPDTQYF.

The chain links TRBV28 to TRBJ1-2, with 8 bases that match TRBD1. The CDR3 loop spans 15 amino acids. V lost 1 base and J lost 10; bases outside the gene matches: 11. Germline V lookup: CDR1 MDHEN, CDR2 SYDVKM. CDR3 sequence (DNA): TGTGCCAGCAGTTTATTAATGGGACAGGCTTCCCTCTACACCTTC. Protein sequence: CASSLLMGQASLYTF.

The DNA for the CDR3 is TGTGCCAGCAGCGTAGGAATTACTAGCGGGGGTCAACTCGATCCGTTCTTC. As protein: CASSVGITSGGQLDPFF. This rearrangement joins TRBV9 to TRBJ2-1, with 11 nucleotides matching TRBD2. Trimming at V came to 0 bases and at J to 15 bases, leaving 17 bases not matched to a gene. From germline, CDR1 is SGDLS and CDR2 YYNGEE. The CDR3 loop spans 17 amino acids.

The chain combines TRBV2 with TRBJ1-2, with D perhaps matching TRBD1 (6 bases). The CDR3 spans 12 residues. Germline lookup yields CDR1 SNHLY and CDR2 FYNNEI. V lost 6 bases and J lost 8, with 13 bases in between. CDR3 nucleotides: TGTGCCAGCAGGGCAGGGGAAGGGGGCTACACCTTC. This gives the protein CASRAGEGGYTF.

For the CDR3, the DNA is TGTGCCAGCAGCAGGGAGGGGTTAAACAATCAGCCCCAGCATTTT. It specifies CASSREGLNNQPQHF. The chain employs TRBV21-1 and TRBJ1-5. TRBV21-1 is noted as a pseudogene. This CDR3 is 15 amino acids long.

This clone was observed once. This chain joins TRBV15 and TRBJ2-3, with 11 nucleotides matching TRBD2. Germline V gives CDR1 LNHNV, CDR2 YYDKDF (reference sequence). The ends lost 1 base at V and 4 bases at J; junction bases unmatched: 7. There are 17 residues in the CDR3. DNA of the CDR3: TGTGCCACCAGCAGAGCCCCCTTAGCGGGGGGGCCAGATACGCAGTATTTT. This codes for CATSRAPLAGGPDTQYF.

For this clone: A read error may produce the germline difference seen at one junction end. The chain carries TRBV6-5 and TRBJ2-7, with D hard to call. The CDR3 length is 11 residues. The germline CDR1 and CDR2 sequences are MNHEY and SVGAGI. The CDR3: CASSYSDEQYF. The CDR3 DNA sequence: TGTGCCAGCAGTTACTCCGACGAGCAGTACTTC.

This clone was counted only a few times. J is TRBJ1-5 and V is TRBV7-9; possible D gene TRBD1, 6 bases. The V gene's germline CDR1 is SEHNR and CDR2 FQNEAQ (reference sequence). Trimming pared 11 bases from V and 4 bases from J, leaving 18 bases between. The CDR3 runs to 14 residues. CDR3 bases: TGTGCCTCAGCGGGGGGCCGTGAGAATCAGCCCCAGCATTTT. Protein: CASAGGRENQPQHF.

J is TRBJ1-6 and V is TRBV4-1; perhaps TRBD1 as D (5 bases). The germline gives CDR1 MGHRA, CDR2 YSYEKL. V was shortened by 2 bases and J by 7 bases, with 9 bases between the two germline ends. The CDR3 has 14 residues. The CDR3 bases are TGCGCCAGCAGCCAACGGGGGAAGAATTCACCCCTCCACTTT. This sequence encodes CASSQRGKNSPLHF.

This clone turned up a few times. The V gene is TRBV6-5, the J gene TRBJ2-1, with a weak D call TRBD2 (6 bases). The CDR3 is made up of 15 amino acids. Looked up from germline, CDR1 is MNHEY and CDR2 is SVGAGI. V dropped 2 bases and J dropped 4 bases, with 12 bases sitting between them. Written as DNA, the CDR3 is TGTGCCAGCAGTTACATCGCGGGGTCTTACAATGAGCAGTTCTTC. This gives the protein CASSYIAGSYNEQFF.

This chain joins TRBV7-8 and TRBJ1-2, with unresolved D. Between the trimmed V and J ends, which lost 5 bases and 4 bases, there was a span of 11 bases. CDR1 SGHVS and CDR2 FQNEAQ come from the germline V gene. This CDR3 spans 13 amino acids. This chain's CDR3 is CASSPLSGYGYTF. CDR3 sequence (DNA): TGTGCCAGCAGCCCACTTTCGGGCTATGGCTACACCTTC.

The genes are TRBV19 and TRBJ2-2; D may be TRBD2 (6 bases). This CDR3 is built from 17 residues. Germline CDR1 and CDR2: LNHDA and SQIVND (reference sequence). The V end lost 3 bases, the J end lost 3 bases, and 17 bases lay between the germline ends. CDR3 in DNA: TGTGCCAGTAGTATTCCCCCCGGGGCGGGGTACACCGGGGAGCTGTTTTTT. Protein product: CASSIPPGAGYTGELFF.

V and J are TRBV7-9 and TRBJ1-1; a possible D gene is TRBD1 (5 bases). The CDR3 totals 14 residues. The ends were cut back, 3 bases at V and 1 base at J, with 9 bases in the middle. Germline V lookup: CDR1 SEHNR, CDR2 FQNEAQ (reference sequence). The CDR3 here is CASSFMGGNTEAFF. CDR3 coding DNA: TGTGCCAGCAGCTTCATGGGGGGGAACACTGAAGCTTTCTTT.

The chain joins TRBV5-1 to TRBJ1-6; a weak D match, TRBD1 (5 bases). The CDR3 runs 16 residues. V lost 3 bases, J lost 7 bases, and 17 bases lay in between. Germline V gives CDR1 SGHRS, CDR2 YFSETQ. The DNA for the CDR3 is TGCGCCAGCAGCTCAGGGCCCTCGCTTTCCAATTCACCCCTCCACTTT. Amino acids: CASSSGPSLSNSPLHF. The full variable domain, rest sourced from reference TRBV5-1 and TRBJ1-6, is KAGVTQTPRYLIKTRGQQVTLSCSPISGHRSVSWYQQTPGQGLQFLFEYFSETQRNKGNFPGRFSGRQFSNSRSEMNVSTLELGDSALYLCASSSGPSLSNSPLHFGNGTRLTVT.

The chain uses TRBV2 and TRBJ1-5, with 7 bases aligning to TRBD1. CDR1 and CDR2 (germline): SNHLY, FYNNEI. The CDR3 totals 17 residues. V dropped 6 bases and J dropped 6; count of bases not matched to a gene: 17. This CDR3 reads CASREWDSAYSFQPQHF. The CDR3 DNA follows: TGTGCCAGCAGAGAATGGGACAGCGCCTATAGCTTTCAGCCCCAGCATTTT.

The chain recombines TRBV7-8 with TRBJ2-7; tentative D call: TRBD2 (6 bases). Looked up from germline, CDR1 is SGHVS and CDR2 is FQNEAQ. The V and J ends lost 5 bases and 7 bases respectively, with 24 bases between them. The CDR3 sequence is 16 residues long. In nucleotides, the CDR3 is TGTGCCAGCAGCCCCCTCGGCGGGGTGAGCGTCGGGGAGCAGTACTTC. Protein: CASSPLGGVSVGEQYF.

The chain uses TRBV27 and TRBJ2-7; D unclear. Deletions cut 0 bases from V and 3 bases from J, with 9 bases between. Germline CDR1 and CDR2: MNHEY and SMNVEV (reference sequence). There are 14 residues in the CDR3. The CDR3 nucleotides read TGTGCCAGCAGTTTATCGTTACAGCACTACGAGCAGTACTTC. Protein sequence: CASSLSLQHYEQYF.

V usage is TRBV9 and J usage is TRBJ1-5, with D possibly being TRBD1 (5 bases). The CDR3 is made up of 18 amino acids. V lost 0 bases and J 4 bases, leaving 20 bases between the germline ends. Germline CDR1 reads SGDLS; CDR2 reads YYNGEE. The CDR3 DNA is TGTGCCAGCAGCGTAGTAGCCGAAAAACAGGTCCTTAATCAGCCCCAGCATTTT. Protein sequence: CASSVVAEKQVLNQPQHF.

The chain uses TRBV10-3 and TRBJ1-1; possibly TRBD1 for D (5 bases). The germline V and J ends were trimmed by 10 bases and 1 base, with 10 bases remaining between them. The CDR3 has 12 residues. Germline-derived CDR1 and CDR2 are ENHRY and SYGVKD. In DNA form, the CDR3 reads TGTGCCACTCGGCAGGGGAACACTGAAGCTTTCTTT. Its protein is CATRQGNTEAFF.

This clone was seen a single time. The J gene is TRBJ2-7, the V gene TRBV5-5, with D perhaps TRBD1 (5 bases). Germline V gene sequence: CDR1 SGHKS, CDR2 YYEKEE (reference sequence). V was cut by 4 bases and J by 2 bases, with 16 bases left in between. This CDR3 has 15 residues. CDR3 protein: CASSPPGRTTYEQYF. The CDR3 DNA reads TGTGCCAGCAGCCCGCCCGGACGGACAACCTACGAGCAGTACTTC.

The chain combines TRBV5-4 with TRBJ2-5; D perhaps matches TRBD2 (6 bases). The ends were cut back, 7 bases at V and 5 bases at J, with 18 bases in the middle. The length of the CDR3 is 14 residues. Germline assignment: CDR1 SGHNT and CDR2 YYREEE (reference sequence). CDR3 coding DNA: TGTGCCAGCGCTGACGGGGACTCGAGGGAGACCCAGTACTTC. It codes for CASADGDSRETQYF.

The chain links TRBV9 to TRBJ2-1, with D possibly being TRBD2 (6 bases). CDR3 length: 16 amino acids. V was trimmed by 1 base and J by 2 bases, leaving 13 bases between them. Germline values: CDR1 SGDLS, CDR2 YYNGEE. The DNA for the CDR3 is TGTGCCAGCAGCGTACAGGCTGGGAGGCCCTACAATGAGCAGTTCTTC. Its protein product is CASSVQAGRPYNEQFF.

The V gene is TRBV6-1, the J gene TRBJ1-6; the D gene is possibly TRBD1 (6 bases). There are 15 residues in the CDR3. Germline V lookup: CDR1 MNHNS, CDR2 SASEGT. The ends were cut back, 7 bases at V and 9 bases at J, with 19 bases in the middle. The CDR3 reads CASTYRVGEASPLHF. The DNA for the CDR3 is TGTGCCAGCACGTACAGGGTAGGCGAGGCTTCACCCCTCCACTTT.

Sample share makes this clone medium-sized (0.01 to 0.1%). The chain recombines TRBV4-3 with TRBJ1-6; D call uncertain. V was trimmed by 5 bases and J by 5 bases, leaving 7 bases between them. This CDR3 spans 13 amino acids. The germline V gene encodes CDR1 LGHNA and CDR2 YSLEER. The CDR3 protein is CASSGQHNSPLHF. The CDR3 bases are TGCGCCAGCAGCGGGCAGCATAATTCACCCCTCCACTTT.

This chain connects TRBV2 to TRBJ2-1, with D maybe TRBD1 (5 bases). V was shortened by 5 bases and J by 10 bases, with 9 bases between the two germline ends. Germline V CDR1 and CDR2: SNHLY, FYNNEI. The CDR3 is 11 amino acids. This chain's CDR3 is CASSSAGEQFF. Here the CDR3 DNA reads TGTGCCAGCAGTTCCGCAGGGGAGCAGTTCTTC.

This chain joins TRBV2 and TRBJ2-5; the D gene is possibly TRBD2 (6 bases). The V gene's germline CDR1 is SNHLY and CDR2 FYNNEI. Trimming cost V 3 bases and J 3 bases, with 11 bases left between them. This CDR3 is 14 amino acids long. The CDR3 is CASSEGTVKETQYF. For the CDR3, the DNA is TGTGCCAGCAGTGAGGGGACTGTTAAAGAGACCCAGTACTTC. Variable domain in full (rest from reference TRBV2 and TRBJ2-5): EPEVTQTPSHQVTQMGQEVILRCVPISNHLYFYWYRQILGQKVEFLVSFYNNEISEKSEIFDDQFSVERPDGSNFTLKIRSTKLEDSAMYFCASSEGTVKETQYFGPGTRLLVL.

The chain carries TRBV6-5 and TRBJ1-1, with 9 nucleotides matching TRBD1. Germline lookup yields CDR1 MNHEY and CDR2 SVGAGI. Germline trimming cut 8 bases from V and 5 bases from J; bases unmatched to any gene: 6. The CDR3 has 13 residues. DNA of the CDR3: TGTGCCAGCGGAACTGGGACAGGGACTGAAGCTTTCTTT. Its protein product is CASGTGTGTEAFF.

V is TRBV18 and J is TRBJ1-1, with D possibly matching TRBD1 (5 bases). Germline lookup yields CDR1 KGHSH and CDR2 LQKENI. The CDR3 extends over 13 amino acids. Trimming shortened V by 3 bases and J by 1 base, and 6 bases separated the two germline ends. CDR3 sequence: CASSPTGNTEAFF. Written as DNA, the CDR3 is TGTGCCAGCTCACCTACAGGGAACACTGAAGCTTTCTTT.

The chain employs TRBV4-1 and TRBJ2-5; D might be TRBD2 (7 bases). Germline CDR1 and CDR2: MGHRA and YSYEKL. V was pared by 0 bases and J by 9 bases, with 17 bases between. CDR3 length equals 15 residues. CDR3 in DNA: TGCGCCAGCAGCCAAGATCGAGGAGGGCGGGGGCCCCAGTACTTC. This translates into CASSQDRGGRGPQYF.

V usage is TRBV7-9 and J usage is TRBJ1-2; D is undetermined. Trimming pared 1 base from V and 8 bases from J, leaving 23 bases between. Looked up from germline, CDR1 is SEHNR and CDR2 is FQNEAQ (reference sequence). The CDR3 is made up of 17 amino acids. The CDR3 sequence is CASSLEVTYPPREGYTF. The CDR3 region has the DNA TGTGCCAGCAGCTTAGAAGTAACGTACCCCCCGAGGGAAGGCTACACCTTC.

The chain carries TRBV5-4 and TRBJ1-6; 9 nucleotides match TRBD1. V was pared by 4 bases and J by 7 bases, with 9 bases of the junction left unmatched. The CDR3 is made up of 16 amino acids. Germline CDR1 and CDR2: SGHNT and YYREEE (reference sequence). DNA for the CDR3: TGTGCCAGCAGCCGGGGGACAGGGAGAAAGAATTCACCCCTCCACTTT. Amino acid sequence: CASSRGTGRKNSPLHF.